A selection of T cell receptor beta chains follows, all from one sample in a study of blood T cell repertoires in COVID-19. Repertoires were generated with immunoSEQ multiplex PCR, while TCRdb's copy carries only in-frame clones and drops some. The sample lists approximately 300,000 clones, just under 90% seen once, with about 1.7% in the top ten. Sequencing used peripheral blood. The receptor source for this set is a young woman with COVID-19, enrolled during active disease. Both conserved end residues are part of each CDR3. Each record gives: D gene, clone size, V gene, J gene, CDR3 DNA, CDR3 protein. The D gene is left open where the match is weak. Clone size appears in some rows only: once, few, many, or a class for an expanded clone.

d_gene: .
abundance: .
v_gene: TRBV10-2
j_gene: TRBJ1-2
CDR3nt: TGCGCCAGCAGTAAAGGGGATAACTATGGCTACACCTTC
CDR3aa: CASSKGDNYGYTF

d_gene: .
abundance: .
v_gene: TRBV7-9
j_gene: TRBJ1-2
CDR3nt: TGTGCCAGCAGCTTAGGGGTTACAGGGTCCGGCTACACCTTC
CDR3aa: CASSLGVTGSGYTF

d_gene: TRBD1
abundance: .
v_gene: TRBV5-1
j_gene: TRBJ1-5
CDR3nt: TGCGCCAGCATCTCATCAGGGGGGCGACAAAACAATCAGCCCCAGCATTTT
CDR3aa: CASISSGGRQNNQPQHF

d_gene: .
abundance: .
v_gene: TRBV5-1
j_gene: TRBJ2-1
CDR3nt: TGCGCCAGCAGCTTGGCCGTTGCGGCCCCCTACAATGAGCAGTTCTTC
CDR3aa: CASSLAVAAPYNEQFF

d_gene: TRBD1
abundance: .
v_gene: TRBV7-2
j_gene: TRBJ1-5
CDR3nt: TGTGCCAGCAGTCTCCGACAGGGAGATCAGCCCCAGCATTTT
CDR3aa: CASSLRQGDQPQHF

d_gene: .
abundance: .
v_gene: TRBV2
j_gene: TRBJ1-1
CDR3nt: TGTGCCAGCCTAGTATCGGGTGCGGCTTTCTTT
CDR3aa: CASLVSGAAFF

d_gene: .
abundance: .
v_gene: TRBV4-1
j_gene: TRBJ1-2
CDR3nt: TGCGCCAGCAGCACCACCGACAGTTTCTATGGCTACACCTTC
CDR3aa: CASSTTDSFYGYTF

d_gene: TRBD1
abundance: .
v_gene: TRBV28
j_gene: TRBJ1-6
CDR3nt: TGTGCCAGCAGAAACCTAAATCCGGGACAGGGCCCCCACTTT
CDR3aa: CASRNLNPGQGPHF

d_gene: .
abundance: .
v_gene: TRBV18
j_gene: TRBJ1-2
CDR3nt: TGTGCCAGCTCCCGGGCGGCGGAGGGAAACTATGGCTACACCTTC
CDR3aa: CASSRAAEGNYGYTF

d_gene: TRBD1
abundance: .
v_gene: TRBV11-3
j_gene: TRBJ1-3
CDR3nt: TGTGCCAGCAGCACTGGGCTTGGGACAGGCGGCCTTAGCTCTGGAAACACCATATATTTT
CDR3aa: CASSTGLGTGGLSSGNTIYF

d_gene: TRBD1
abundance: .
v_gene: TRBV9
j_gene: TRBJ1-1
CDR3nt: TGTGCCAGCAGCGCCTCGACAGGGGGCCTGGACACTGAAGCTTTCTTT
CDR3aa: CASSASTGGLDTEAFF

d_gene: TRBD1
abundance: .
v_gene: TRBV7-9
j_gene: TRBJ1-2
CDR3nt: TGTGCCAGCAGCGAACAGGGGGCAGATGGCTACACCTTC
CDR3aa: CASSEQGADGYTF

d_gene: TRBD1
abundance: .
v_gene: TRBV6-4
j_gene: TRBJ2-2
CDR3nt: TGTGCCAGCAGTGACTCAAAGGCGACAGGGAGGAACACCGGGGAGCTGTTTTTT
CDR3aa: CASSDSKATGRNTGELFF

d_gene: TRBD1
abundance: .
v_gene: TRBV11-2
j_gene: TRBJ2-3
CDR3nt: TGTGCCAGCAGCCCCAGGACAGGGGAGAAAGATACGCAGTATTTT
CDR3aa: CASSPRTGEKDTQYF

d_gene: .
abundance: .
v_gene: TRBV15
j_gene: TRBJ1-6
CDR3nt: TGTGCCACCAGCAGAGATCAGGAGGGTGGTTCACCCCTCCACTTT
CDR3aa: CATSRDQEGGSPLHF

d_gene: TRBD1
abundance: .
v_gene: TRBV18
j_gene: TRBJ1-5
CDR3nt: TGTGCCAGCTCACAAGGGACAGGGAACCAGCCCCAGCATTTT
CDR3aa: CASSQGTGNQPQHF

d_gene: TRBD1
abundance: few
v_gene: TRBV7-2
j_gene: TRBJ1-4
CDR3nt: TGTGCCAGCAGCCCGCCGGGACAGAGTCTGTTTTTT
CDR3aa: CASSPPGQSLFF

d_gene: TRBD1
abundance: .
v_gene: TRBV6-5
j_gene: TRBJ1-6
CDR3nt: TGTGCCAGCAGTTACTCGGGACAGGGCTCTTTGAGGCCCCTCCACTTT
CDR3aa: CASSYSGQGSLRPLHF

d_gene: .
abundance: .
v_gene: TRBV7-9
j_gene: TRBJ1-5
CDR3nt: TGTGCCAGCAGCTCAAACGACAGCCCAAATCAGCCCCAGCATTTT
CDR3aa: CASSSNDSPNQPQHF

d_gene: TRBD2
abundance: .
v_gene: TRBV3-1/TRBV3-2
j_gene: TRBJ2-2
CDR3nt: TGTGCCAGCAGCCGCCGAGGCGGGGGGTCGAACACCGGGGAGCTGTTTTTT
CDR3aa: CASSRRGGGSNTGELFF

d_gene: .
abundance: .
v_gene: TRBV7-2
j_gene: TRBJ2-1
CDR3nt: TGTGCCAGCAGCTTAGCCTCTTCTGGTGGACGGGGGAATGAGCAGTTCTTC
CDR3aa: CASSLASSGGRGNEQFF

d_gene: .
abundance: .
v_gene: TRBV7-9
j_gene: TRBJ1-4
CDR3nt: TGTGCCAGCAGCCCAGGGTCGTCGACTAATGAAAAACTGTTTTTT
CDR3aa: CASSPGSSTNEKLFF

d_gene: .
abundance: .
v_gene: TRBV5-4
j_gene: TRBJ1-1
CDR3nt: TGTGCCAGCAGCTCCCAGGGGACTGAAGCTTTCTTT
CDR3aa: CASSSQGTEAFF

d_gene: .
abundance: .
v_gene: TRBV28
j_gene: TRBJ1-2
CDR3nt: TGTGCCACCTTTAGGCGGGGGCACCGCTATGGCTACACCTTC
CDR3aa: CATFRRGHRYGYTF

d_gene: .
abundance: .
v_gene: TRBV27
j_gene: TRBJ1-2
CDR3nt: TGTGCCAGCAGTCGCAGGGGCGATAACTATGGCTACACCTTC
CDR3aa: CASSRRGDNYGYTF

d_gene: TRBD1
abundance: .
v_gene: TRBV28
j_gene: TRBJ1-5
CDR3nt: TGTGCCAGCAGCGGGATAGAGACAGGGCCCGATGATGCTTTCAATCAGCCCCAGCATTTT
CDR3aa: CASSGIETGPDDAFNQPQHF

d_gene: .
abundance: .
v_gene: TRBV30
j_gene: TRBJ1-2
CDR3nt: TGTGCCTGGAGTACCGGCACAGGCTATGGCTACACCTTC
CDR3aa: CAWSTGTGYGYTF

d_gene: TRBD1
abundance: .
v_gene: TRBV4-1
j_gene: TRBJ1-6
CDR3nt: TGCGCCAGCAGCCTCCAGACAGGGACCGATTCACCCCTCCACTTT
CDR3aa: CASSLQTGTDSPLHF

d_gene: .
abundance: .
v_gene: TRBV5-5
j_gene: TRBJ1-5
CDR3nt: TGTGCCAGCAGCTTGATTCCAGGGGCTATTGGACAGCCCCAGCATTTT
CDR3aa: CASSLIPGAIGQPQHF

d_gene: .
abundance: .
v_gene: TRBV9
j_gene: TRBJ2-1
CDR3nt: TGTGCCAGCAGCGGAACCGGGACAACCTACAATGAGCAGTTCTTC
CDR3aa: CASSGTGTTYNEQFF

d_gene: .
abundance: .
v_gene: TRBV4-1
j_gene: TRBJ1-5
CDR3nt: TGCGCCAGCAGCAAGTTGGTCAGGGGCGCTCAGCCCCAGCATTTT
CDR3aa: CASSKLVRGAQPQHF

d_gene: .
abundance: .
v_gene: TRBV4-1
j_gene: TRBJ2-7
CDR3nt: TGCGCCAGCAGCCAAGAAAAGAGGACAGCCTCCTACGAGCAGTACTTC
CDR3aa: CASSQEKRTASYEQYF